This T cell receptor (beta chain) derives from a study of T cell responses to AZD1222 COVID-19 vaccine. The study's findings and limits: Repertoire sampling happened only post peak T cell response. White British people made up most donors, females outnumbered males, and clonal diversity was possibly underestimated. Baseline seropositives among AZD1222 recipients totaled only five to seven.

The data were produced by immunoSEQ multiplex PCR, yet TCRdb's version contains in-frame clones alone and is incomplete. The sample holds around 87,000 clones, roughly 91% seen once. The CDR3 is made up of 11 amino acids. The ends were cut back, 5 bases at V and 6 bases at J, with 7 bases in the middle. Germline CDR1 and CDR2: MNHNY and SVGAGI (reference sequence). With respect to this clone: As yet, its antigen is unknown.

The sequence came from an adult in good health. This chain joins TRBV6-6 and TRBJ1-2; a possible D gene is TRBD1 (6 bases). The starting material was peripheral blood, obtained on day 0 of AZD1222 vaccination. The CDR3 nucleotides read TGTGCCAGCAGTAACAGGGATGGCTACACCTTC. This gives the protein CASSNRDGYTF.